One sample yielded the 29 T cell receptor beta chains listed below, sequenced in a study of T cell changes during pregnancy in multiple sclerosis. Libraries were prepared by immunoSEQ multiplex PCR; TCRdb keeps only in-frame clonotypes and omits some of them. The sample comprises 35,000 to 40,000 clones, around nine tenths of which are singletons, and 0.6% to 1% rests with the top ten. The sample here was CD4+ T cells from peripheral blood mononuclear cells, taken after pregnancy. These receptors were obtained from a female donor in good health, enrolled as a control in a pregnancy study.

The J gene is TRBJ1-1, the V gene TRBV30; possibly TRBD1 for D (5 bases). V was clipped by 5 bases and J by 1 base, with 11 bases between them. Germline CDR1 and CDR2: GTSNPN and SVGIG (reference sequence). This CDR3 has 13 residues. DNA for the CDR3: TGTGCCTGGGGACGACAGCCGAACACTGAAGCTTTCTTT. Translating it yields CAWGRQPNTEAFF.

This rearrangement joins TRBV5-1 to TRBJ2-5, with TRBD2 as a possible D gene (6 bases). Germline values: CDR1 SGHRS, CDR2 YFSETQ. V lost 4 bases and J lost 1, with 14 bases in between. This CDR3 contains 15 residues. The CDR3 protein is CASSTGDGGQETQYF. The CDR3 bases are TGCGCCAGCAGCACGGGGGACGGGGGCCAAGAGACCCAGTACTTC.

The chain carries TRBV29-1 and TRBJ2-3, with TRBD2 as a possible D gene (6 bases). Trimming stripped 7 bases from V and 4 bases from J, with 12 bases between. Germline values: CDR1 SQVTM, CDR2 ANQGSEA. The CDR3 runs to 12 residues. The CDR3 DNA sequence: TGCAGCGAAGCTAGCGAATCAGATACGCAGTATTTT. Its protein is CSEASESDTQYF.

The V call is TRBV27, the J call TRBJ2-7; 10 bases map to TRBD1. The junction had 7 bases not matched to a gene; V was cut back by 5 bases and J by 3 bases. CDR3 length: 15 amino acids. Germline V gene sequence: CDR1 MNHEY, CDR2 SMNVEV (reference sequence). CDR3 DNA: TGTGCCAGCAGTCCGCGGACAGGGGGGTACTACGAGCAGTACTTC. Its translation: CASSPRTGGYYEQYF.

The chain recombines TRBV7-8 with TRBJ1-2; 10 bases agree with TRBD1. The V and J ends lost 4 bases and 2 bases, in that order; junction bases with no gene match: 1. The CDR3 extends over 14 amino acids. The germline gives CDR1 SGHVS, CDR2 FQNEAQ. CDR3 amino acids: CASSSTGGNYGYTF. CDR3 nucleotides: TGTGCCAGCAGCTCGACAGGGGGCAACTATGGCTACACCTTC.

V is TRBV12-5 and J is TRBJ2-1; tentative D call: TRBD2 (6 bases). This CDR3 has 16 residues. Germline V gene sequence: CDR1 LGHNT, CDR2 FRNRAP. Trimming removed 1 base at V and 4 bases at J, with 14 bases between. CDR3 in amino acids: CASGLGETRSYNEQFF. DNA of the CDR3: TGTGCTAGTGGTTTGGGGGAGACTAGGTCATACAATGAGCAGTTCTTC. Full variable domain (missing parts from reference TRBV12-5 and TRBJ2-1): DARVTQTPRHKVTEMGQEVTMRCQPILGHNTVFWYRQTMMQGLELLAYFRNRAPLDDSGMPKDRFSAEMPDATLATLKIQPSEPRDSAVYFCASGLGETRSYNEQFFGPGTRLTVL.

The chain uses TRBV6-6 and TRBJ2-1; D is perhaps TRBD1 (7 bases). V lost 4 bases to trimming and J lost 5 bases, with 9 bases between them. This CDR3 contains 13 residues. CDR1 is MNHNY and CDR2 is SVGAGI in the germline V gene (reference sequence). CDR3 sequence reads: CASSSRGDNEQFF. The DNA of the CDR3 is TGTGCCAGCAGTTCCAGGGGGGACAATGAGCAGTTCTTC.

The chain couples TRBV5-1 to TRBJ2-1, with 7 bases identical to TRBD2. The germline CDR1 and CDR2 sequences are SGHRS and YFSETQ. This CDR3 spans 14 amino acids. The ends lost 1 base at V and 2 bases at J; junction bases unmatched: 0. The chain's CDR3 is CASSLTSAYNEQFF. The DNA of the CDR3 is TGCGCCAGCAGCTTGACTAGCGCCTACAATGAGCAGTTCTTC.

V usage is TRBV5-1 and J usage is TRBJ1-4; 11 bases are shared with TRBD1. With V trimmed by 0 bases and J by 7 bases, 2 bases remained unmatched. CDR3 length: 15 residues. The germline CDR1 and CDR2 sequences are SGHRS and YFSETQ. The CDR3 spells CASSLAGQGGEKLFF. CDR3 DNA: TGCGCCAGCAGCTTGGCGGGACAGGGGGGTGAAAAACTGTTTTTT.

CDR3 DNA sequence: TGTGCTAGTGGTTTTGGGGAAAGCGGGAGAAACACCATATATTTT. This encodes CASGFGESGRNTIYF. The chain is built from TRBV12-5 and TRBJ1-3; D gene ambiguous. Trimming shortened V by 3 bases and J by 5 bases, and 14 bases separated the two germline ends. The CDR3 loop spans 15 amino acids. Per the germline V gene, CDR1 is LGHNT and CDR2 is FRNRAP. Full variable domain (rest looked up from reference TRBV12-5 and TRBJ1-3): DARVTQTPRHKVTEMGQEVTMRCQPILGHNTVFWYRQTMMQGLELLAYFRNRAPLDDSGMPKDRFSAEMPDATLATLKIQPSEPRDSAVYFCASGFGESGRNTIYFGEGSWLTVV.

This chain links TRBV18 with TRBJ1-4; a weak D match, TRBD1 (6 bases). Germline values: CDR1 KGHSH, CDR2 LQKENI. Trimming took off 5 bases at V and 8 bases at J, with 15 bases between the two ends. The CDR3 covers 14 residues. The CDR3 DNA is TGTGCCAGCTCATTAAACGCGGGGGCCGAAAAACTGTTTTTT. Its translation: CASSLNAGAEKLFF.

The rearrangement links TRBV5-1 to TRBJ1-4; TRBD1 might be the D (5 bases). V was clipped by 2 bases and J by 8 bases, with 16 bases between them. CDR3 length: 15 residues. Germline V gene sequence: CDR1 SGHRS, CDR2 YFSETQ. The CDR3 loop is CASSLTAQGREKLFF. Here the CDR3 DNA reads TGCGCCAGCAGCTTAACCGCCCAGGGAAGGGAAAAACTGTTTTTT.

The CDR3 nucleotides are TGTGCCAGCAGCTCGCCGAGCGGGAGGGCGTACGAGCAGTACTTC. As protein: CASSSPSGRAYEQYF. The rearrangement links TRBV5-4 to TRBJ2-7, with TRBD2 identical over 10 bases. The CDR3 loop spans 15 amino acids. V was pared by 3 bases and J by 4 bases, with 7 bases of the junction left unmatched. Germline V gene lookup returns CDR1 SGHNT and CDR2 YYREEE (reference sequence).

The rearrangement joins TRBV14 to TRBJ1-1; 9 positions match TRBD1. Trimming took 1 base from V and 0 from J; bases not matched to a gene: 9. The CDR3 is made up of 18 amino acids. Per the germline V gene, CDR1 is SGHDN and CDR2 is FVKESK. The CDR3 region has the DNA TGTGCCAGCAGCCAAGTAAACAGGGGGCTTATGGTGAACACTGAAGCTTTCTTT. Translating gives CASSQVNRGLMVNTEAFF.

The rearrangement joins TRBV28 to TRBJ1-2; TRBD1 is a possible D gene (5 bases). This CDR3 spans 16 amino acids. The germline CDR1 and CDR2 sequences are MDHEN and SYDVKM. Trimming removed 3 bases from V and 5 bases from J, with 19 bases in between. CDR3 loop: CASSLYLRAGLYGYTF. CDR3 DNA sequence: TGTGCCAGCAGTTTGTATCTTAGGGCAGGGTTGTATGGCTACACCTTC.

The V gene is TRBV6-6, the J gene TRBJ1-1; D is ambiguous. Germline values: CDR1 MNHNY, CDR2 SVGAGI (reference sequence). V was trimmed by 6 bases and J by 5 bases, leaving 19 bases between them. The CDR3 extends over 15 amino acids. The CDR3 bases are TGTGCCAGCAGGGACTCCCGGGGAGGATGGACTGAAGCTTTCTTT. This encodes CASRDSRGGWTEAFF.

The V gene is TRBV19, the J gene TRBJ1-2, with 8 bases that match TRBD1. This CDR3 comprises 13 residues. CDR1 and CDR2 (germline): LNHDA, SQIVND (reference sequence). Losses at the gene ends were 9 bases for V and 5 bases for J; bases not matched to a gene: 8. The CDR3 sequence: CASQQGASYGYTF. The DNA of the CDR3 is TGTGCCAGCCAGCAGGGGGCAAGTTATGGCTACACCTTC.

This chain joins TRBV27 and TRBJ2-1; 11 nucleotides match TRBD2. The germline CDR1 and CDR2 sequences are MNHEY and SMNVEV (reference sequence). The CDR3 extends over 16 amino acids. V lost 6 bases to trimming and J lost 1 base; unmatched junction nucleotides: 5. CDR3 amino acids: CASRELAGESYNEQFF. The CDR3, as DNA: TGTGCCAGCAGGGAACTAGCGGGAGAATCCTACAATGAGCAGTTCTTC.

The chain has TRBV10-3 and TRBJ2-5, with 11 bases aligning to TRBD2. V lost 2 bases to trimming and J lost 4 bases; unmatched junction nucleotides: 9. CDR1 is ENHRY, CDR2 SYGVKD, per germline. The CDR3 is made up of 17 amino acids. The CDR3 nucleotides read TGTGCCATCAGTGAGGGGGCTAGCGGGGGGCTTGGAGAGACCCAGTACTTC. This gives the protein CAISEGASGGLGETQYF.

The chain joins TRBV11-2 to TRBJ2-1, with 10 nucleotides matching TRBD1. Germline CDR1 SGHAT, CDR2 FQNNGV. J lost 2 bases, V lost 5 bases, and 6 bases had no gene match. This CDR3 is built from 16 residues. The CDR3 region is CASSEGGTGAYNEQFF. The CDR3 DNA sequence: TGTGCCAGCAGCGAGGGCGGGACAGGGGCCTACAATGAGCAGTTCTTC.

The V call is TRBV7-6, the J call TRBJ2-2, with 11 bases fitting TRBD2. Germline assignment: CDR1 SGHVS and CDR2 FNYEAQ. The CDR3 has 22 amino acids. Unmatched junction bases numbered 16, after V lost 1 base and J lost 0 bases. DNA of the CDR3: TGTGCCAGCAGCTTAGGCCCTGGGGGTCGACTAGCGGGACCCGCGAACACCGGGGAGCTGTTTTTT. Translating gives CASSLGPGGRLAGPANTGELFF.

The rearrangement links TRBV4-1 to TRBJ2-7, with 10 bases lining up with TRBD2. The CDR3 is 19 amino acids. Trimming removed 0 bases from V and 7 bases from J; junction bases left unmatched: 18. Per the germline V gene, CDR1 is MGHRA and CDR2 is YSYEKL. In DNA form, the CDR3 reads TGCGCCAGCAGCCAAGATTTGAGTCGGCTAGCGGGAGCCCGTGTGGAGCAGTACTTC. Amino acids: CASSQDLSRLAGARVEQYF.

The rearrangement links TRBV29-1 to TRBJ2-1; 16 bases map to TRBD2. V shed 3 bases and J 7 bases; nucleotides not matched to a gene: 3. Looked up from germline, CDR1 is SQVTM and CDR2 is ANQGSEA. This CDR3 is 15 amino acids long. The CDR3 reads CSVEGLAGGTNEQFF. The CDR3 nucleotides read TGCAGCGTTGAGGGACTAGCGGGGGGGACGAATGAGCAGTTCTTC.

This clone was seen a few times. This chain joins TRBV29-1 and TRBJ1-1; D is undetermined. Germline V gene data show CDR1 as SQVTM and CDR2 as ANQGSEA. Trimming pared 7 bases from V and 4 bases from J, leaving 7 bases between. This CDR3 comprises 10 residues. CDR3 loop: CSALPTEAFF. CDR3 coding DNA: TGCAGCGCTCTCCCCACTGAAGCTTTCTTT.

This clone showed up just once. The chain joins TRBV25-1 to TRBJ2-7; 12 bases match TRBD1. The length of the CDR3 is 16 residues. Trimming cost V 0 bases and J 4 bases; bases outside gene matches: 4. Germline-derived CDR1 and CDR2 are MGHDK and SYGVNS. CDR3 in DNA: TGTGCCAGCAGTGAATATGGGGGACAGGGGGCTTACGAGCAGTACTTC. Its protein is CASSEYGGQGAYEQYF.

This clone appeared once. The DNA for the CDR3 is TGTGCCAGCAGTTTTGGGGGGATCTATGGCTACACCTTC. This sequence encodes CASSFGGIYGYTF. The chain employs TRBV28 and TRBJ1-2; the D gene is possibly TRBD1 (5 bases). The CDR3 runs 13 residues. Germline CDR1 and CDR2: MDHEN and SYDVKM. Trimming stripped 3 bases from V and 4 bases from J, with 9 bases between.

V and J are TRBV9 and TRBJ1-5; D is possibly TRBD1 (5 bases). This CDR3 region has 12 residues. CDR1 and CDR2 from the germline V gene are SGDLS and YYNGEE. The ends were cut back, 7 bases at V and 4 bases at J, with 9 bases in the middle. The CDR3 DNA follows: TGTGCCAGCGGCAGGGATAATCAGCCCCAGCATTTT. Its protein product is CASGRDNQPQHF.

The chain links TRBV5-4 to TRBJ2-7; TRBD2 agrees at 7 bases. Germline CDR1 SGHNT, CDR2 YYREEE (reference sequence). J was trimmed by 5 bases and V by 2 bases; bases with no gene match: 10. The CDR3 is 15 residues long. The CDR3 loop is CASSLGGGGRDEQYF. In nucleotides, the CDR3 is TGTGCCAGCAGCTTAGGCGGCGGGGGTAGGGACGAGCAGTACTTC.

V gene TRBV28 combines with J gene TRBJ1-1, with TRBD1 identical over 7 bases. Germline CDR1 and CDR2: MDHEN and SYDVKM. This CDR3 has 14 amino acids. Trimming removed 5 bases from V and 10 bases from J; junction bases left unmatched: 13. CDR3 in amino acids: CASSPPGTGVVAFF. Here the CDR3 DNA reads TGTGCCAGCAGTCCCCCCGGAACAGGGGTTGTAGCTTTCTTT.